Below are 23 T cell receptor beta chains sequenced from a single sample in a study of T cell repertoires in cytomegalovirus infection. TCRdb reanalysed the reads using MiXCR and keeps one entry per CDR3 protein. Here the sample spans about 740,000 distinct CDR3 sequences, less than 40% being singletons. Specimen: PBMCs. These TCRs come from a human donor in good health (CMV status not recorded). Some clones in this sample may be carry-over from other donors' samples.

This clonotype was seen only a few times. As DNA, the CDR3 is TGTGCCAGCGGGCTAGCGGGGTTTAATGAGCAGTTCTTC. This sequence encodes CASGLAGFNEQFF. This chain joins TRBV6-2 or TRBV6-3 and TRBJ2-1; 9 nucleotides match TRBD2. Germline-derived CDR1 and CDR2 are MNHEY and SVGEGT. V trimming: 8 bases; J trimming: 7 bases; junction bases outside the gene matches: 6. The length of the CDR3 is 13 residues.

The chain has TRBV4-2 and TRBJ1-4; the D is unclear. Germline CDR1 and CDR2: LGHNA and YNFKEQ. The CDR3 loop spans 16 amino acids. Trimming removed 0 bases from V and 8 bases from J, with 16 bases in between. CDR3 amino acids: CASSQDGRGVGEKLFF. For the CDR3, the DNA is TGTGCCAGCAGCCAAGATGGGCGCGGGGTCGGGGAAAAACTGTTTTTT.

This clonotype occurred a few times. The V and J genes are TRBV12-3 or TRBV12-4 and TRBJ1-5; D gene unclear. Trimming removed 5 bases from V and 9 bases from J, with 14 bases in between. CDR3 length equals 13 residues. The chain's CDR3 is CASSHERRGPQHF. The CDR3 DNA sequence: TGTGCCAGCAGTCACGAGAGGCGGGGGCCCCAGCATTTT.

This clonotype was recorded a few times. V gene TRBV5-1 combines with J gene TRBJ1-1; 8 bases match TRBD1. The CDR3 is 18 amino acids. Per germline, CDR1 SGHRS and CDR2 YFSETQ. The V segment lost 0 bases and the J segment 1 base; nucleotides outside the gene matches: 11. The CDR3 DNA is TGCGCCAGCAGCTTGGCGAACAGGGGGATAGGCGGGAACACTGAAGCTTTCTTT. Protein: CASSLANRGIGGNTEAFF. Full variable domain (remainder filled in from reference TRBV5-1 and TRBJ1-1): KAGVTQTPRYLIKTRGQQVTLSCSPISGHRSVSWYQQTPGQGLQFLFEYFSETQRNKGNFPGRFSGRQFSNSRSEMNVSTLELGDSALYLCASSLANRGIGGNTEAFFGQGTRLTVV.

This clonotype occurred many times. The gene calls are TRBV27 and TRBJ2-7, with a tentative D call TRBD2 (6 bases). The V end was cut by 3 bases, the J end by 0 bases, with 24 bases between. From germline, CDR1 is MNHEY and CDR2 SMNVEV (reference sequence). CDR3 length equals 19 residues. CDR3 sequence reads: CASSLSLGEDRDLSYEQYF. The DNA for the CDR3 is TGTGCCAGCAGTTTGAGCCTCGGGGAGGACCGTGACCTCTCCTACGAGCAGTACTTC.

The chain couples TRBV27 to TRBJ2-5; TRBD1 aligns across 8 bases. Trimming cost V 5 bases and J 4 bases; bases outside gene matches: 3. The CDR3 length is 13 residues. Per the germline V gene, CDR1 is MNHEY and CDR2 is SMNVEV (reference sequence). Here the CDR3 reads CASSQGQGETQYF. The CDR3 region has the DNA TGTGCCAGCAGTCAAGGACAGGGAGAGACCCAGTACTTC.

The chain recombines TRBV7-9 with TRBJ2-2; D ambiguous. V was shortened by 5 bases and J by 1 base, with 11 bases between the two germline ends. In germline, CDR1 is SEHNR, CDR2 FQNEAQ (reference sequence). The CDR3 covers 15 residues. The CDR3 is CASSPRLGNTGELFF. The CDR3 DNA follows: TGTGCCAGCAGCCCAAGACTGGGGAACACCGGGGAGCTGTTTTTT.

The rearrangement uses TRBV29-1 and TRBJ2-3; D is unclear. The CDR3 sequence is 10 residues long. Germline values: CDR1 SQVTM, CDR2 ANQGSEA. V was clipped by 7 bases and J by 1 base, with 3 bases between them. The DNA of the CDR3 is TGCAGCGGGGGCACAGATACGCAGTATTTT. Protein sequence: CSGGTDTQYF.

The chain joins TRBV28 to TRBJ2-2; the match to TRBD1 covers 8 bases. The CDR3 totals 18 residues. Germline CDR1 is MDHEN and CDR2 is SYDVKM. The J segment lost 2 bases and the V segment lost 3 bases, leaving 11 bases of the junction unmatched. The CDR3: CASSFARETGVNTGELFF. DNA for the CDR3: TGTGCCAGCAGTTTCGCCCGTGAGACAGGGGTTAACACCGGGGAGCTGTTTTTT.

This chain links TRBV28 with TRBJ2-7, with TRBD2 identical over 8 bases. CDR1 and CDR2 from the germline V gene are MDHEN and SYDVKM. V was pared by 7 bases and J by 6 bases, with 8 bases of the junction left unmatched. The CDR3 length is 13 residues. The CDR3 reads CASTGGGGGEQYF. CDR3 nucleotides: TGTGCCAGCACGGGGGGGGGTGGTGGCGAGCAGTACTTC.

The chain carries TRBV6-1 and TRBJ1-5, with unresolved D. Per the germline V gene, CDR1 is MNHNS and CDR2 is SASEGT. The CDR3 is 13 residues long. The V end lost 11 bases, the J end lost 4 bases, and 15 bases lay between the germline ends. CDR3 region: CACVPGGNQPQHF. CDR3 nucleotides: TGTGCCTGCGTCCCCGGCGGGAATCAGCCCCAGCATTTT.

This rearrangement joins TRBV12-3 or TRBV12-4 to TRBJ2-7; the match to TRBD1 covers 7 bases. CDR3 length equals 16 residues. The V segment lost 6 bases and the J segment 4 bases; nucleotides outside the gene matches: 15. The CDR3 DNA reads TGTGCCAGCAGCCCGGAGTGGGGACAGATCTTGTACGAGCAGTACTTC. It translates to CASSPEWGQILYEQYF.

As to this clonotype: At one of its ends the junction is not consistent with the germline gene, which may arise from a read error. This rearrangement joins TRBV24-1 to TRBJ2-1, with 7 bases matching TRBD2. This CDR3 contains 16 residues. Germline V gene lookup returns CDR1 KGHDR and CDR2 SFDVKD. The CDR3 protein is CANSDYLGGGGNEQFF. The CDR3 DNA sequence: TGTGCCAACAGTGACTACCTAGGCGGGGGAGGCAATGAGCAGTTCTTC.

This clonotype was found many times. The chain links TRBV25-1 to TRBJ2-7; D gene unclear. The V and J ends lost 4 bases and 2 bases respectively, with 15 bases between them. The CDR3 runs to 15 residues. In germline, CDR1 is MGHDK, CDR2 SYGVNS. CDR3 nucleotides: TGTGCCAGCAGTGTCTTACGGGCGATGACCTACGAGCAGTACTTC. It yields the protein CASSVLRAMTYEQYF.

The rearrangement links TRBV18 to TRBJ2-1, with TRBD1 matching 8 bases. Unmatched junction bases numbered 17, after V lost 3 bases and J lost 13 bases. This CDR3 contains 16 residues. Germline V lookup: CDR1 KGHSH, CDR2 LQKENI. CDR3 bases: TGTGCCAGCTCACCTATTTCCGGGACAGGTTTAATGTATCAGTTCTTC. Translation: CASSPISGTGLMYQFF. Drawing the rest from reference TRBV18 and TRBJ2-1, the complete variable domain is NAGVMQNPRHLVRRRGQEARLRCSPMKGHSHVYWYRQLPEEGLKFMVYLQKENIIDESGMPKERFSAEFPKEGPSILRIQQVVRGDSAAYFCASSPISGTGLMYQFFGPGTRLTVL.

CDR3: CASSPRTGRGLGGYEQYF. Written as DNA, the CDR3 is TGTGCCAGCAGTCCTCGGACAGGGAGGGGGCTGGGTGGATACGAGCAGTACTTC. The chain couples TRBV27 to TRBJ2-7; perhaps TRBD1 as D (8 bases). With 5 bases removed from V and 4 bases from J, the gap between germline ends came to 27 bases. The CDR3 is 18 residues long. Germline CDR1 and CDR2: MNHEY and SMNVEV (reference sequence).

This clonotype occurred a few times. The V and J genes are TRBV24-1 and TRBJ2-2, with 9 bases aligning to TRBD1. Germline values: CDR1 KGHDR, CDR2 SFDVKD. The CDR3 loop spans 17 amino acids. V was pared by 2 bases and J by 6 bases, with 9 bases of the junction left unmatched. The CDR3 region has the DNA TGTGCCACCAGTGATTCCGCCGGGACAGGGCCCGCCGGGGAGCTGTTTTTT. This gives the protein CATSDSAGTGPAGELFF.

This clonotype occurred many times. This chain joins TRBV28 and TRBJ1-5, with TRBD1 identical over 8 bases. V dropped 5 bases and J dropped 7; count of bases not matched to a gene: 10. The CDR3 runs to 15 residues. Germline assignment: CDR1 MDHEN and CDR2 SYDVKM. The CDR3 DNA reads TGTGCCAGCAGTCCAATTCCAGGGGGCCGCCAGCCCCAGCATTTT. It specifies CASSPIPGGRQPQHF.

The rearrangement uses TRBV19 and TRBJ2-1; a weak D match, TRBD1 (6 bases). Trimming removed 1 base at V and 3 bases at J, with 28 bases between. The length of the CDR3 is 21 residues. From germline, CDR1 is LNHDA and CDR2 SQIVND (reference sequence). As DNA, the CDR3 is TGTGCCAGTAGTATAGCGTTCGGTGGGCTAGTAGCAGGGGCGCTCTACAATGAGCAGTTCTTC. Protein sequence: CASSIAFGGLVAGALYNEQFF.

This clonotype was counted between two and nine times. This chain connects TRBV12-3 or TRBV12-4 to TRBJ2-7; TRBD2 is a possible D gene (5 bases). The CDR3 loop spans 12 amino acids. V lost 7 bases and J 2 bases, leaving 9 bases between the germline ends. This CDR3 is CASTTGTYEQYF. CDR3 bases: TGTGCCAGCACGACGGGGACCTACGAGCAGTACTTC.

The chain combines TRBV18 with TRBJ1-5, with D unresolved. V gave up 4 bases and J gave up 3 bases, with 13 bases separating them. Germline CDR1 is KGHSH and CDR2 is LQKENI. This CDR3 has 15 amino acids. CDR3 DNA: TGTGCCAGCTCACAAAGCAGCGGTGCCAATCAGCCCCAGCATTTT. As protein: CASSQSSGANQPQHF.

Many counts were recorded for this clonotype. The chain combines TRBV12-3 or TRBV12-4 with TRBJ2-1, with D uncertain. This CDR3 contains 16 residues. Trimming cost V 3 bases and J 4 bases, with 16 bases left between them. This CDR3 is CASSFAPGPLYNEQFF. For the CDR3, the DNA is TGTGCCAGCAGTTTTGCCCCCGGGCCCTTATACAATGAGCAGTTCTTC.

A note on this clonotype: The junction departs from the called germline gene at one end, perhaps through a read error. The chain carries TRBV11-2 and TRBJ2-3; D possibly uses TRBD1 or TRBD2 (5 bases each). The germline gives CDR1 SGHAT, CDR2 FQNNGV. The CDR3 runs 16 residues. The CDR3 region has the DNA TGTGCCAGCAGGCTCGGGGCCAGGGCGAACACAGATACGAAGTATTTT. This translates into CASRLGARANTDTKYF.